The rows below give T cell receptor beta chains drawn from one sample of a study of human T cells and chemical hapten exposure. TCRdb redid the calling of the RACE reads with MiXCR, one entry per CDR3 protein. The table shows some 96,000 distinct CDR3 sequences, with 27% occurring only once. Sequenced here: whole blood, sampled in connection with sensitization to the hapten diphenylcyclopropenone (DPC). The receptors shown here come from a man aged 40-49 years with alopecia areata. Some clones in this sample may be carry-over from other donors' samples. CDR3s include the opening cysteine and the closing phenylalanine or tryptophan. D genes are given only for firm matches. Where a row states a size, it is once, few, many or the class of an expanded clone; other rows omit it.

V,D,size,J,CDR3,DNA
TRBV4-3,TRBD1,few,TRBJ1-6,CASSLGQGYRSPLHF,TGCGCCAGCAGCCTGGGACAGGGGTACCGGTCACCCCTCCACTTT
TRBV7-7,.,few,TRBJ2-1,CASSPRRGDEQFF,TGTGCCAGCAGCCCACGCCGGGGTGATGAGCAGTTCTTC
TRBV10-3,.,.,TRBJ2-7,CAISEEQGINEQYF,TGTGCCATCAGTGAAGAACAGGGTATCAACGAGCAGTACTTC
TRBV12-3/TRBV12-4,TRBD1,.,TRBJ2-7,CASRTGTGNYEQYF,TGTGCCAGCAGAACCGGGACAGGGAATTACGAGCAGTACTTC
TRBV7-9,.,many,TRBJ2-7,CASSLRTDEQYF,TGTGCCAGCAGCTTAAGGACCGACGAGCAGTACTTC
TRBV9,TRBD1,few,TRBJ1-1,CASSVGHGGTGGARTEAFF,TGTGCCAGCAGCGTAGGACATGGGGGGACAGGGGGCGCGAGGACTGAAGCTTTCTTT
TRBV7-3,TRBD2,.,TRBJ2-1,CASSSGLAGMQGVAYNEQFF,TGTGCCAGCAGCTCTGGACTAGCGGGAATGCAGGGTGTGGCCTACAATGAGCAGTTCTTC
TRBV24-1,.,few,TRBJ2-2,CATSDLQGVSGELFF,TGTGCCACCAGTGATCTCCAGGGAGTTTCAGGGGAGCTGTTTTTT
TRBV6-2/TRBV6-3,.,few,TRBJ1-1,CASRTGGRVFEAFF,TGTGCCAGCAGGACGGGGGGCAGGGTTTTCGAAGCTTTCTTT
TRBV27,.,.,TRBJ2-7,CASSLYAGSSYEQYF,TGTGCCAGCAGTTTATATGCGGGGTCCTCCTACGAGCAGTACTTC
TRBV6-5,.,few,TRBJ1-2,CASSHTNNYGYTF,TGTGCCAGCAGTCACACAAATAACTATGGCTACACCTTC
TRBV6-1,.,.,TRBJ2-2,CASSEMGLTGELFF,TGTGCCAGCAGTGAGATGGGGCTCACCGGGGAGCTGTTTTTT
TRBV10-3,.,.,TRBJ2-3,CAISDREGADTQYF,TGTGCCATCAGTGATCGTGAGGGCGCAGATACGCAGTATTTT
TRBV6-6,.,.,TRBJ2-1,CASTMGDPNEQFF,TGTGCCAGCACCATGGGGGACCCCAATGAGCAGTTCTTC
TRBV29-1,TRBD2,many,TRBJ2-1,CSVTGTTEQFF,TGCAGCGTTACCGGGACTACGGAGCAGTTCTTC
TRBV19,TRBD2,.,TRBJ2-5,CASSISGREQTQYF,TGTGCCAGTAGTATATCCGGGAGGGAACAGACCCAGTACTTC
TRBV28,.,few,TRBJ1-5,CASSFRGRWGMPQHF,TGTGCCAGCAGTTTTCGGGGGCGGTGGGGCATGCCCCAGCATTTT
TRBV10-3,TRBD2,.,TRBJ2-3,CAISEVAGGTDTQYF,TGTGCCATCAGTGAGGTAGCGGGGGGAACAGATACGCAGTATTTT
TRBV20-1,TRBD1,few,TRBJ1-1,CSARSPLGQGTEAFF,TGCAGTGCTAGATCCCCTCTGGGACAGGGAACTGAAGCTTTCTTT
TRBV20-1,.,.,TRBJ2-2,CSARQVANTGELFF,TGCAGTGCTAGACAGGTCGCGAACACCGGGGAGCTGTTTTTT
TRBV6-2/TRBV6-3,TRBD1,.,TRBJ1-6,CASNQGARSPLHF,TGTGCCAGCAACCAGGGGGCGCGTTCACCCCTCCACTTT
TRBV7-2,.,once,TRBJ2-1,CASSPATSRSYNEQFF,TGTGCCAGCAGCCCAGCCACTAGCCGCTCCTACAATGAGCAGTTCTTC
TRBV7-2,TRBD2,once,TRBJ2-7,CASSSPKSAGSEYEQYF,TGTGCCAGCAGCTCCCCGAAGTCAGCGGGAAGCGAGTACGAGCAGTACTTC
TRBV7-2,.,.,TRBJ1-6,CASSPRKRDSPLHF,TGTGCCAGCAGCCCTCGGAAGAGAGATTCACCCCTCCACTTT
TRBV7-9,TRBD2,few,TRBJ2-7,CASSGGLAGSSYEQYF,TGTGCCAGCAGCGGAGGACTAGCGGGAAGCTCCTACGAGCAGTACTTC
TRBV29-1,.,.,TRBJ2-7,CSATGDRGEQYF,TGCAGCGCCACGGGGGACAGAGGCGAGCAGTACTTC
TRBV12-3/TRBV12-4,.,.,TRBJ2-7,CASSVSYEQYF,TGTGCCAGCAGTGTCTCCTACGAGCAGTACTTC
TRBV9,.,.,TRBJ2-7,CASSVGVQGSEQYF,TGTGCCAGCAGCGTAGGGGTCCAGGGGTCCGAGCAGTACTTC
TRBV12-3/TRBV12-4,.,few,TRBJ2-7,CASSSGREREQYF,TGTGCCAGCAGTTCCGGACGAGAGAGGGAGCAGTACTTC